This is a list of T cell receptor beta chains from one sample in a study of blood T cell repertoires in COVID-19. Only in-frame clones appear in the TCRdb table, and some are missing; sequencing was by immunoSEQ multiplex PCR. The sample has about 150,000 clones; roughly nine tenths are singletons. The sequenced sample consisted of peripheral blood. These receptor sequences come from a man aged 45-65 years with acute or convalescent COVID-19. Both conserved end residues are part of each CDR3. The D gene is left open where the match is weak. Not every row has a clone size; where given, it reads once, few, many or a size class.

.	TRBD2	TRBJ2-1	TRBV10-3	CAIEAGGSSYNEQFF	TGTGCCATCGAGGCGGGAGGGAGCTCCTACAATGAGCAGTTCTTC
.	.	TRBJ1-2	TRBV3-1/TRBV3-2	CASSLDRGGYTF	TGTGCCAGCAGCCTGGATAGGGGCGGCTACACCTTC
.	.	TRBJ1-1	TRBV29-1	CSVHKNSRPNTEAFF	TGCAGCGTTCACAAAAATAGCAGACCAAACACTGAAGCTTTCTTT
.	TRBD2	TRBJ2-5	TRBV13	CASSSYREGLRTQYF	TGTGCCAGCAGCAGCTACCGGGAGGGCCTCAGGACCCAGTACTTC
.	.	TRBJ2-2	TRBV9	CASSVGGANTGELFF	TGTGCCAGCAGCGTTGGGGGCGCGAACACCGGGGAGCTGTTTTTT
.	.	TRBJ2-2	TRBV5-4	CASSPDSAPNTGELFF	TGTGCCAGCAGCCCCGACAGCGCCCCGAACACCGGGGAGCTGTTTTTT
.	TRBD2	TRBJ2-7	TRBV4-1	CASSQGLAGASGLREQYF	TGCGCCAGCAGCCAAGGTCTAGCGGGAGCATCGGGTCTACGCGAGCAGTACTTC
.	.	TRBJ2-3	TRBV7-9	CASSLGHTGLADTQYF	TGTGCCAGCAGCTTGGGTCACACAGGGCTCGCAGATACGCAGTATTTT
.	.	TRBJ1-1	TRBV6-5	CASSYQPGRLTEAFF	TGTGCCAGCAGTTACCAGCCAGGGAGGCTCACTGAAGCTTTCTTT
.	.	TRBJ2-3	TRBV4-3	CASSQVGTHTDTQYF	TGCGCCAGCAGCCAAGTGGGGACACACACAGATACGCAGTATTTT
.	TRBD1	TRBJ1-4	TRBV28	CASSTGGQELFF	TGTGCCAGCAGCACGGGGGGACAGGAACTGTTTTTT
once	.	TRBJ1-1	TRBV7-9	CASSSGGSEAFF	TGTGCCAGCAGCTCCGGCGGTTCGGAAGCTTTCTTT
.	TRBD2	TRBJ2-3	TRBV30	CALSGGPDTQYF	TGTGCTCTATCGGGGGGACCAGATACGCAGTATTTT
.	.	TRBJ2-1	TRBV3-1/TRBV3-2	CASSQDLVNNEQFF	TGTGCCAGCAGCCAAGACTTAGTGAACAATGAGCAGTTCTTC
.	TRBD1	TRBJ2-1	TRBV18	CASSPYRDRGGNEQFF	TGTGCCAGCTCACCTTACCGGGACAGGGGTGGCAATGAGCAGTTCTTC
.	.	TRBJ1-1	TRBV30	CAWSRGTEAFF	TGTGCCTGGAGTAGGGGCACTGAAGCTTTCTTT
.	.	TRBJ1-5	TRBV4-2	CASSQDFGGSNQPQHF	TGTGCCAGCAGCCAAGATTTTGGCGGTAGCAATCAGCCCCAGCATTTT
.	TRBD2	TRBJ2-1	TRBV28	CASSPGERERGVFF	TGTGCCAGCAGCCCCGGGGAGCGGGAGAGGGGGGTGTTCTTC
.	.	TRBJ2-7	TRBV28	CASSMDYSHEQYF	TGTGCCAGCAGCATGGACTATTCCCACGAGCAGTACTTC
.	TRBD1	TRBJ1-5	TRBV6-5	CASKLGQTYQPQHF	TGTGCCAGCAAACTGGGACAGACCTATCAGCCCCAGCATTTT
.	TRBD2	TRBJ2-2	TRBV10-3	CAISEVLAGGRTGELFF	TGTGCCATCAGTGAGGTGCTAGCGGGAGGAAGGACCGGGGAGCTGTTTTTT
.	.	TRBJ2-7	TRBV9	CASSVGGSGDYEQYF	TGTGCCAGCAGCGTAGGGGGATCAGGGGACTACGAGCAGTACTTC
.	.	TRBJ1-6	TRBV5-1	CASSGTGSWDSPLHF	TGCGCCAGCAGCGGAACAGGTAGCTGGGATTCACCCCTCCACTTT
.	.	TRBJ1-4	TRBV5-8	CASSLLQAGILANEKLFF	TGTGCCAGCAGCTTGCTGCAAGCGGGAATTCTGGCTAATGAAAAACTGTTTTTT
.	.	TRBJ1-5	TRBV28	CASSLQVYSNQPQHF	TGTGCCAGCAGTTTACAGGTCTATAGCAATCAGCCCCAGCATTTT
.	TRBD2	TRBJ2-7	TRBV10-2	CASSAEAGGPLAAYEQYF	TGCGCCAGCAGTGCAGAAGCGGGAGGGCCGCTTGCCGCCTACGAGCAGTACTTC
.	TRBD2	TRBJ2-3	TRBV4-3	CASSHFPALAASTDTQYF	TGCGCCAGCAGCCATTTCCCGGCGCTAGCGGCTAGCACAGATACGCAGTATTTT
.	.	TRBJ1-3	TRBV7-2	CASSPRGGTISGNTIYF	TGTGCCAGCAGCCCTCGGGGAGGTACCATCTCTGGAAACACCATATATTTT
.	.	TRBJ1-2	TRBV6-5	CASSTGGRVYGYTF	TGTGCCAGCAGTACGGGGGGTCGGGTTTACGGCTACACCTTC
.	.	TRBJ1-1	TRBV11-2	CASSPSMNTEAFF	TGTGCCAGCAGCCCCTCTATGAACACTGAAGCTTTCTTT
.	TRBD2	TRBJ2-5	TRBV18	CASSPLGTSVETQYF	TGTGCCAGCTCACCCCTGGGGACTAGCGTGGAGACCCAGTACTTC
.	.	TRBJ1-4	TRBV27	CASSFQGREKLFF	TGTGCCAGCAGTTTTCAGGGGCGGGAAAAACTGTTTTTT
.	.	TRBJ2-1	TRBV18	CASSPWGRVYNEQFF	TGTGCCAGCTCACCTTGGGGCAGGGTGTACAATGAGCAGTTCTTC
once	TRBD1	TRBJ1-4	TRBV4-2	CASSQVDRVTNEKLFF	TGTGCCAGCAGCCAAGTGGACAGGGTCACTAATGAAAAACTGTTTTTT
.	TRBD2	TRBJ2-1	TRBV27	CASSPKVAGDNEQFF	TGTGCCAGCAGTCCAAAGGTAGCGGGGGACAATGAGCAGTTCTTC
.	TRBD2	TRBJ2-3	TRBV18	CASSPGGSTDTQYF	TGTGCCAGCTCACCGGGGGGGAGCACAGATACGCAGTATTTT
.	.	TRBJ1-1	TRBV11-2	CASSTRQNTEAFF	TGTGCCAGCAGCACCCGACAGAACACTGAAGCTTTCTTT
.	.	TRBJ1-1	TRBV6-5	CASRAYSGQNTEAFF	TGTGCCAGCAGGGCCTATAGCGGGCAGAACACTGAAGCTTTCTTT
.	TRBD1	TRBJ1-4	TRBV19	CASSKDREAEKLFF	TGTGCCAGTAGTAAGGACAGGGAGGCGGAAAAACTGTTTTTT
once	TRBD1	TRBJ2-4	TRBV11-2	CASRLWGQRLNIQYF	TGTGCCAGCAGGCTTTGGGGACAGAGATTAAACATTCAGTACTTC
few	.	TRBJ2-1	TRBV11-2	CASSYRDTEQFF	TGTGCCAGCAGCTACCGGGACACCGAGCAGTTCTTC
.	.	TRBJ2-5	TRBV6-1	CASSGGSGTGENGETQYF	TGTGCCAGCAGTGGAGGATCCGGGACTGGCGAAAACGGAGAGACCCAGTACTTC
.	.	TRBJ1-2	TRBV5-1	CASSSSADYGYTF	TGCGCCAGCAGTTCCTCCGCGGACTATGGCTACACCTTC
.	TRBD1	TRBJ2-2	TRBV19	CASKDRATNTGELFF	TGTGCCAGTAAGGACAGGGCAACGAACACCGGGGAGCTGTTTTTT
.	TRBD2	TRBJ2-4	TRBV29-1	CSVQRLAFAKNIQYF	TGCAGCGTCCAGCGACTAGCCTTCGCCAAAAACATTCAGTACTTC
.	.	TRBJ2-3	TRBV11-3	CASSTAGDTQYF	TGTGCCAGCAGCACGGCGGGAGATACGCAGTATTTT
.	.	TRBJ1-2	TRBV28	CASSFGQNYGYTF	TGTGCCAGCAGTTTTGGACAGAACTATGGCTACACCTTC
.	TRBD1	TRBJ1-2	TRBV11-2	CASSSQTGGSAGYTF	TGTGCCAGCAGCTCTCAGACAGGGGGCTCGGCTGGCTACACCTTC
.	.	TRBJ1-4	TRBV29-1	CSVGTNEKLFF	TGCAGCGTCGGAACTAATGAAAAACTGTTTTTT
.	.	TRBJ2-5	TRBV10-3	CAISRDYQETQYF	TGTGCCATCAGTCGGGACTACCAAGAGACCCAGTACTTC
.	TRBD1	TRBJ1-3	TRBV4-1	CASSPRTGGNTIYF	TGCGCCAGCAGCCCCCGGACAGGGGGAAACACCATATATTTT
.	.	TRBJ1-2	TRBV10-3	CAITEVATSYGYTF	TGTGCCATCACCGAAGTCGCTACTTCCTATGGCTACACCTTC
.	TRBD1	TRBJ1-2	TRBV6-1	CASSARDRGLKGGGYTF	TGTGCCAGCAGTGCCCGGGACAGGGGGCTGAAAGGTGGTGGCTACACCTTC
.	TRBD2	TRBJ2-1	TRBV5-5	CASSSLSGGSANEQFF	TGTGCCAGCAGTTCCCTTAGCGGGGGAAGCGCCAATGAGCAGTTCTTC
.	TRBD1	TRBJ2-7	TRBV4-2	CASSQRTGGYEQYF	TGTGCCAGCAGCCAACGGACAGGCGGCTACGAGCAGTACTTC
.	TRBD2	TRBJ2-1	TRBV6-4	CASSDFPGGNEQFF	TGTGCCAGCAGTGACTTTCCGGGGGGCAATGAGCAGTTCTTC
.	.	TRBJ2-3	TRBV6-6	CASSGGRLSTDTQYF	TGTGCCAGCAGTGGGGGGAGACTGAGCACAGATACGCAGTATTTT
.	TRBD1	TRBJ1-2	TRBV25-1	CASGRGPYGYTF	TGTGCCAGCGGCAGGGGGCCCTATGGCTACACCTTC
few	.	TRBJ2-5	TRBV15	CATSTRGGQETQYF	TGTGCCACCAGCACCCGAGGGGGCCAAGAGACCCAGTACTTC
.	TRBD1	TRBJ2-1	TRBV18	CASSLNQGARYNEQFF	TGTGCCAGCTCGCTTAACCAGGGGGCGCGGTACAATGAGCAGTTCTTC